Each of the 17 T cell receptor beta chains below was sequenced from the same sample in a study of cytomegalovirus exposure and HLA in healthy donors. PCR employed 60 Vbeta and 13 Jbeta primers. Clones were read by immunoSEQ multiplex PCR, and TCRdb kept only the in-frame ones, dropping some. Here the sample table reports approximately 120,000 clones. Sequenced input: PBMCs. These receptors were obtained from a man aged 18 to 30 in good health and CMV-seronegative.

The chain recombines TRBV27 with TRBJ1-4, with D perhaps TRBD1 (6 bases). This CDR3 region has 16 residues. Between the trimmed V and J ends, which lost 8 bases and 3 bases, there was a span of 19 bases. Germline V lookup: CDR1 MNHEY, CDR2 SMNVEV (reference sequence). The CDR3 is CASRLLGGVANEKLFF. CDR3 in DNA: TGTGCCAGCCGTCTGCTTGGGGGCGTCGCTAATGAAAAACTGTTTTTT.

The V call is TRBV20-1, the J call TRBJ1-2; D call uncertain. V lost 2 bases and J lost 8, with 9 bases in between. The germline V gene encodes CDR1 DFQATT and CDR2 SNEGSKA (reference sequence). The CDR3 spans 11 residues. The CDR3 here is CSARYRGGYTF. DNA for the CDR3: TGCAGTGCTAGATATCGCGGAGGCTACACCTTC.

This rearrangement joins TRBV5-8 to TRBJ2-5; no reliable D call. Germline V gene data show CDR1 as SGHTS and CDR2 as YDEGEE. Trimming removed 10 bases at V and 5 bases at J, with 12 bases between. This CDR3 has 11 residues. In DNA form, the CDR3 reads TGTGCCGCGTCTACTCATGAGACCCAGTACTTC. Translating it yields CAASTHETQYF.

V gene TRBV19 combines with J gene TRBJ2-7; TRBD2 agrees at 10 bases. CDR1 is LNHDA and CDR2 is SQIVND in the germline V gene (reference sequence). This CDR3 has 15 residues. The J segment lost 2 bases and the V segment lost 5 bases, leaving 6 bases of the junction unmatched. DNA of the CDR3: TGTGCCAGTAGTCCAAGCGGGAGGGCCGCCTACGAGCAGTACTTC. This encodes CASSPSGRAAYEQYF.

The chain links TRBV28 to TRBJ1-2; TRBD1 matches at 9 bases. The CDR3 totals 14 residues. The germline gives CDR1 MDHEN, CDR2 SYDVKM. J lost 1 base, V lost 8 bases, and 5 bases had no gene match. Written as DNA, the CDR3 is TGTGCCAGCGAGGGGACAGGGCTTAACTATGGCTACACCTTC. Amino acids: CASEGTGLNYGYTF.

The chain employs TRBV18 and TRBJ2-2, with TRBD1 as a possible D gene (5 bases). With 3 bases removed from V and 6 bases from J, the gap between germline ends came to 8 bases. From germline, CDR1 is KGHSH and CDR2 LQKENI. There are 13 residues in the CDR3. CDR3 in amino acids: CASSPGASGELFF. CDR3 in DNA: TGTGCCAGCTCACCTGGGGCGTCCGGGGAGCTGTTTTTT.

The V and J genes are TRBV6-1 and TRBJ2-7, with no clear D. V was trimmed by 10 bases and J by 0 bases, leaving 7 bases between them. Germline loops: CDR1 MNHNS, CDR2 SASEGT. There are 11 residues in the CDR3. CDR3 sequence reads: CATLDSYEQYF. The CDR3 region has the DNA TGTGCCACCTTAGACTCCTACGAGCAGTACTTC.

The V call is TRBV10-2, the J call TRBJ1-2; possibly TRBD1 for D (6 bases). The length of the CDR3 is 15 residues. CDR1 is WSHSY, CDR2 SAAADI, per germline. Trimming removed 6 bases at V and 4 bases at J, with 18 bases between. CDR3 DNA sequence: TGCGCCAGCAGAGACAGGACCCTTGGGGGCTATGGCTACACCTTC. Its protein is CASRDRTLGGYGYTF.

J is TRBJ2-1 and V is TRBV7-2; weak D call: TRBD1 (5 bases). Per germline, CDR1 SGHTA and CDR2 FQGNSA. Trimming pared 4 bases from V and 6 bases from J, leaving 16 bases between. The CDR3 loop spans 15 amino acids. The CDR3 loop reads CASSSYSQGSNEQFF. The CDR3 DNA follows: TGTGCCAGCAGCTCTTACTCTCAGGGTAGCAATGAGCAGTTCTTC.

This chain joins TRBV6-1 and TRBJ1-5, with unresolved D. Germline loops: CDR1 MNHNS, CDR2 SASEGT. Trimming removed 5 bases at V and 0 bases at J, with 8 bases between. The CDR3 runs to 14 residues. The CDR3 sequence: CASSQLSSNQPQHF. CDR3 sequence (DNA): TGTGCCAGCAGTCAGTTAAGTAGCAATCAGCCCCAGCATTTT.

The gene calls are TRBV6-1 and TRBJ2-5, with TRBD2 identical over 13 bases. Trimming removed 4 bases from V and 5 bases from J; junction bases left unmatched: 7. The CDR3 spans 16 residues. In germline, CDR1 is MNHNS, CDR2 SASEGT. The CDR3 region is CASSVTSGGPGETQYF. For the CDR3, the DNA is TGTGCCAGCAGTGTGACTAGCGGGGGGCCAGGGGAGACCCAGTACTTC.

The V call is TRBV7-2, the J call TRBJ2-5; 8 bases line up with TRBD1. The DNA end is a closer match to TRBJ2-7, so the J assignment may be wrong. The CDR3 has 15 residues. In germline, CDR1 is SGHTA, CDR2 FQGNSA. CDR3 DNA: TGTGCCAGCAGCCGCATGGGACAGGATGTCTACGAGCAGTACTTC. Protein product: CASSRMGQDVYEQYF.

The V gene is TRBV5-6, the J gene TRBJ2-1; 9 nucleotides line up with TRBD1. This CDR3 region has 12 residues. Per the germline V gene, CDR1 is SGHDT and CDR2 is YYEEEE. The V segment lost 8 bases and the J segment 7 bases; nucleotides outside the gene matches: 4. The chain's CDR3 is CASGDRVNEQFF. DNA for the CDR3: TGTGCCAGTGGGGACAGGGTGAATGAGCAGTTCTTC.

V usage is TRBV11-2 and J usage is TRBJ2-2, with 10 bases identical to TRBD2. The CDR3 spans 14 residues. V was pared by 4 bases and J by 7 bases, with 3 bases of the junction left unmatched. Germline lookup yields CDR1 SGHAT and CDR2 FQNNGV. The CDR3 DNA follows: TGTGCCAGCAGCTACGCTAGCGGGAGCGGGGAGCTGTTTTTT. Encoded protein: CASSYASGSGELFF.

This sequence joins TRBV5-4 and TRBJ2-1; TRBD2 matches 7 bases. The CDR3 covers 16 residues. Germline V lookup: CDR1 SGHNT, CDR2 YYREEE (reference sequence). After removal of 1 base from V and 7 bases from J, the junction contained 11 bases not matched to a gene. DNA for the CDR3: TGTGCCAGCAGCTTGCCCGGACTAGTCAATTCGAATGAGCAGTTCTTC. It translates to CASSLPGLVNSNEQFF.

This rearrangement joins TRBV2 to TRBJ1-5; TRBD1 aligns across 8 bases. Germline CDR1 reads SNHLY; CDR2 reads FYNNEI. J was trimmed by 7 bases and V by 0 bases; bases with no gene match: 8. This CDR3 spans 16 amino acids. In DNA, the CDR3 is TGTGCCAGCAGTGAAGCGCTTCGGACAGGGAGACAGCCCCAGCATTTT. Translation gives CASSEALRTGRQPQHF.

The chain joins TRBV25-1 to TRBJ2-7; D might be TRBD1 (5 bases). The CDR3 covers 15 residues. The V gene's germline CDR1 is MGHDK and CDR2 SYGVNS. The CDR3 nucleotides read TGTCCCGAGAGATCACCAGGGCTCGCCTGTAAAGAGCAGTACTTC. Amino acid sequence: CPERSPGLACKEQYF.